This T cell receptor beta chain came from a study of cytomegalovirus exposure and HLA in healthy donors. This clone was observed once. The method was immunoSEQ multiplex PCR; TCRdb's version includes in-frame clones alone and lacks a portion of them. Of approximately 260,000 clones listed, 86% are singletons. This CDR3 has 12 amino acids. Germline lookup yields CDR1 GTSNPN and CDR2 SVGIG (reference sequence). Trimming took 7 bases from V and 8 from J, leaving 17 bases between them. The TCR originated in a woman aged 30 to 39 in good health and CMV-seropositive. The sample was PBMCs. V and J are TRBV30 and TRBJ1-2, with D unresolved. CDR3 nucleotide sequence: TGTGCCTCAACCCGCACCGGGGAGGGCTACACCTTC. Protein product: CASTRTGEGYTF.